Listed here is a single T cell receptor (beta chain). The antigen is not known. Sequencing used immunoSEQ multiplex PCR; TCRdb keeps in-frame clones, though not all of them. The sample carries 100,000 to 130,000 clones, around 92% recorded once. The germline CDR1 and CDR2 sequences are SGDLS and YYNGEE. The CDR3 runs to 15 residues. V dropped 1 base and J dropped 4; count of bases not matched to a gene: 4. This record belongs to a study of T cell responses to AZD1222 COVID-19 vaccine. Study-level findings and limits: Nearly half of unique spike-specific TCRs reportedly avoided B.1.351 and B.1.1.7 mutated regions. Two AZD1222 doses significantly raised spike-specific TCR breadth and depth over controls. It was only after the peak T cell response that any repertoires were sampled. In a largely white British group with more females than males, clonal diversity was possibly underestimated.

The receptor was isolated from an adult in good health. This chain links TRBV9 with TRBJ2-7; 11 bases align to TRBD1. Sequencing was performed on peripheral blood, taken on day 0 of AZD1222 vaccination. The CDR3 here is CASSVSGTGGYEQYF. In DNA, the CDR3 is TGTGCCAGCAGCGTATCCGGGACAGGGGGTTACGAGCAGTACTTC.